The sequence of this T cell receptor beta chain was determined in a study of shared clonotypes between healthy human individuals. Study in general: The study used three CD4 naive, three CD4 memory, two CD8 naive and one CD8 memory plate per donor.

This clone was seen just once. The target antigen is unknown. This CDR3 is also generated by other DNA sequences in the sample. Replicate sorted-subset PCRs were loaded with 150 to 250 ng DNA, 30,000 or so T cell genomes. Assay: immunoSEQ multiplex PCR; the TCRdb copy retains only in-frame clones and omits some. The table lists a few million clones, over 85% of them singletons. Broader study findings: Incomplete sequencing of sorted subsets was indicated by rarefaction despite large depth. Sharing of clonotypes among donors was expected to vary with sequencing depth.

The CDR3 covers 16 residues. CDR1 is SEHNR and CDR2 is FQNEAQ in the germline V gene (reference sequence). Germline trimming cut 3 bases from V and 4 bases from J; bases unmatched to any gene: 2. The sample comprised naive CD4+ T cells from PBMCs. Subset in this sample: CD45RA+ positively selected. The receptor was isolated from a man younger than 30 in good health. Some clones in this sample may be carry-over from other donors' samples. The V call is TRBV7-9, the J call TRBJ2-5; the match to TRBD2 covers 16 bases. CDR3 nucleotides: TGTGCCAGCAGCTTGGGACTAGCGGGAGGGGGAGAGACCCAGTACTTC. Translation gives CASSLGLAGGGETQYF. The full variable domain, in which reference TRBV7-9 and TRBJ2-5 provide the parts outside the CDR3, is DTGVSQNPRHKITKRGQNVTFRCDPISEHNRLYWYRQTLGQGPEFLTYFQNEAQLEKSRLLSDRFSAERPKGSFSTLEIQRTEQGDSAMYLCASSLGLAGGGETQYFGPGTRLLVL.